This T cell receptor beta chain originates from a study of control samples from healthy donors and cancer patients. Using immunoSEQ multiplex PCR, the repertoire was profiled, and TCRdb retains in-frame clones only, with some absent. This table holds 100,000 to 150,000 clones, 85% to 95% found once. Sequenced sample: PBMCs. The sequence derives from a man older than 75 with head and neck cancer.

CDR3: CASSVEKGSDTQYF. The CDR3 nucleotides read TGCGCCAGCAGCGTGGAGAAGGGGTCAGATACGCAGTATTTT. The chain employs TRBV5-1 and TRBJ2-3; D may be TRBD1 (5 bases). The length of the CDR3 is 14 residues. Looked up from germline, CDR1 is SGHRS and CDR2 is YFSETQ. Trimming left V 4 bases short and J 4 bases short, with 13 bases between.